This TCR beta chain was recorded in a study of CD8+ T cells in alopecia areata. General study points: More clonal than normal scalp was lesional scalp, particularly alopecia totalis/universalis.

Losses at the gene ends were 5 bases for V and 4 bases for J; bases not matched to a gene: 8. Germline CDR1 reads SEHNR; CDR2 reads FQNEAQ (reference sequence). The CDR3 loop spans 16 amino acids. This clone turned up a few times. Its specificity is unknown. RNA extraction was followed by reverse transcription into cDNA, which acted as the sequencing template. The assay was immunoSEQ multiplex PCR, and TCRdb's table has in-frame clones only and misses some. The sample has more than 95,000 clones; about 50% are singletons. J is TRBJ2-6 and V is TRBV7-9; TRBD1 agrees at 7 bases. The sample was NKG2D-low CD8+ T cells sorted from blood. This TCR was sampled from a human donor with alopecia areata. The CDR3 nucleotides are TGTGCCAGCAGCAAACCTACAGGGGCGGGGGCCAACGTCCTGACTTTC. This translates into CASSKPTGAGANVLTF.